The entry that follows covers one T cell receptor (beta chain) sequence. Its specificity is not known. The assay was run at survey level. Measured with immunoSEQ multiplex PCR; TCRdb has only the in-frame clones, and not every one. Of approximately 60,000 clones in the sample, 70% to 90% are singletons; the top ten hold approximately 3.7%. This sample was taken from a study of pediatric ulcerative colitis. About the study: Seven or eight patients showed pancolitis and two showed left-sided colitis. The study, taken as a whole, reports: Clonal expansions reduced rectal repertoire diversity in acute severe colitis. Two rectal CDR3 clonotypes occurred in all ulcerative colitis patients.

This sequence was found in a boy aged 5-17 years with severe ulcerative colitis. Sequenced input: blood.

Here the CDR3 DNA reads TGTGCCTGGGGCCGGGACTACCTTTACGAGCAGTACTTC. Its protein product is CAWGRDYLYEQYF. The rearrangement joins TRBV30 to TRBJ2-7; 7 nucleotides line up with TRBD2. After removal of 5 bases from V and 4 bases from J, the junction contained 8 bases not matched to a gene. CDR1 and CDR2 from the germline V gene are GTSNPN and SVGIG (reference sequence). The CDR3 runs 13 residues.